These 16 T cell receptor beta chains originate from one sample sequenced in a study of technical replicates of blood from a handful of donors. Repertoires were generated with immunoSEQ multiplex PCR, while TCRdb's copy carries only in-frame clones and drops some. The sample has around 80,000 clones, around 89% seen once. The sequencing sample was made of T cells isolated from PBMCs. These TCRs come from a human donor in good health.

V and J are TRBV27 and TRBJ1-2; 7 nucleotides line up with TRBD1. Trimming removed 5 bases from V and 4 bases from J; junction bases left unmatched: 4. The length of the CDR3 is 13 residues. Germline V gene data show CDR1 as MNHEY and CDR2 as SMNVEV (reference sequence). Here the CDR3 DNA reads TGTGCCAGCAGTCCTGGGACAGTCTATGGCTACACCTTC. This codes for CASSPGTVYGYTF.

The genes are TRBV5-5 and TRBJ1-5; the D gene is possibly TRBD1 (5 bases). The germline gives CDR1 SGHKS, CDR2 YYEKEE (reference sequence). V was pared by 4 bases and J by 0 bases, with 11 bases between. This CDR3 is built from 15 residues. This chain's CDR3 is CASSIQEYSNQPQHF. DNA for the CDR3: TGTGCCAGCAGCATACAGGAGTATAGCAATCAGCCCCAGCATTTT.

The table lists this clone with a count of one. The chain is built from TRBV19 and TRBJ2-7; the match to TRBD2 covers 10 bases. The CDR3 runs 18 residues. The V segment lost 4 bases and the J segment 6 bases; nucleotides outside the gene matches: 18. Germline lookup yields CDR1 LNHDA and CDR2 SQIVND (reference sequence). The chain's CDR3 is CASSNRPYLAGAGCEQYF. As DNA, the CDR3 is TGTGCCAGTAGTAACCGCCCCTATCTAGCGGGAGCTGGCTGCGAGCAGTACTTC. The full variable domain, rest sourced from reference TRBV19 and TRBJ2-7, is DGGITQSPKYLFRKEGQNVTLSCEQNLNHDAMYWYRQDPGQGLRLIYYSQIVNDFQKGDIAEGYSVSREKKESFPLTVTSAQKNPTAFYLCASSNRPYLAGAGCEQYFGPGTRLTVT.

This chain links TRBV7-2 with TRBJ1-3; 8 bases line up with TRBD1. The CDR3 contains 17 residues. Germline CDR1 and CDR2: SGHTA and FQGNSA. With V trimmed by 5 bases and J by 4 bases, 13 bases remained unmatched. CDR3 residues: CASSPRDRLSSGNTIYF. The CDR3 nucleotides read TGTGCCAGCAGCCCCCGGGACAGGCTTTCGTCCGGAAACACCATATATTTT.

This clone was counted once. The CDR3 region is CASSFPLGSSYEQYF. CDR3 DNA sequence: TGTGCCAGCAGCTTTCCCCTGGGGAGCTCCTACGAGCAGTACTTC. The chain recombines TRBV7-9 with TRBJ2-7, with TRBD2 as a possible D gene (5 bases). Germline CDR1 and CDR2: SEHNR and FQNEAQ (reference sequence). This CDR3 is built from 15 residues. V dropped 3 bases and J dropped 0 bases, with 12 bases sitting between them. Based on the CDR3 plus reference TRBV7-9 and TRBJ2-7, the full variable domain is DTGVSQNPRHKITKRGQNVTFRCDPISEHNRLYWYRQTLGQGPEFLTYFQNEAQLEKSRLLSDRFSAERPKGSFSTLEIQRTEQGDSAMYLCASSFPLGSSYEQYFGPGTRLTVT.

This chain's CDR3 is CASSPIGQGGAFF. CDR3 nucleotides: TGTGCCAGCAGTCCAATAGGACAGGGGGGAGCTTTCTTT. The chain uses TRBV27 and TRBJ1-1; 10 positions match TRBD1. This CDR3 comprises 13 residues. V dropped 5 bases and J dropped 10; count of bases not matched to a gene: 7. In germline, CDR1 is MNHEY, CDR2 SMNVEV (reference sequence).

V and J are TRBV5-1 and TRBJ1-1; D is undetermined. Germline-derived CDR1 and CDR2 are SGHRS and YFSETQ. V was shortened by 2 bases and J by 1 base, with 9 bases between the two germline ends. The CDR3 has 14 residues. The CDR3 region is CASSFPVPNTEAFF. The CDR3 nucleotides read TGCGCCAGCAGCTTTCCAGTCCCGAACACTGAAGCTTTCTTT.

CDR3 sequence reads: CASSPTGKDTQYF. CDR3 DNA sequence: TGTGCCAGCAGCCCTACAGGGAAAGATACGCAGTATTTT. The chain has TRBV7-9 and TRBJ2-3; possibly TRBD1 for D (6 bases). Trimming pared 5 bases from V and 5 bases from J, leaving 11 bases between. CDR3 size: 13 residues. Per germline, CDR1 SEHNR and CDR2 FQNEAQ (reference sequence).

The chain couples TRBV6-6 to TRBJ2-2; D is unclear. The CDR3 has 11 amino acids. Germline CDR1 and CDR2: MNHNY and SVGAGI (reference sequence). CDR3 nucleotide sequence: TGTGCGGTGGCTAACACCGGGGAGCTGTTTTTT. The encoded protein is CAVANTGELFF.

This chain connects TRBV10-2 to TRBJ2-7; 10 bases agree with TRBD2. Losses at the gene ends were 8 bases for V and 7 bases for J; bases not matched to a gene: 8. Germline CDR1 is WSHSY and CDR2 is SAAADI. CDR3 size: 13 residues. CDR3 residues: CASPPSGSGEQYF. CDR3 sequence (DNA): TGCGCCAGCCCACCTAGCGGGAGCGGAGAGCAGTACTTC.

In this sample, this clone turned up once. V is TRBV10-3 and J is TRBJ1-2; no clear D. V shed 4 bases and J shed 1 base, with 16 bases lying between them. The germline gives CDR1 ENHRY, CDR2 SYGVKD. This CDR3 has 16 amino acids. The CDR3 nucleotides read TGTGCCATCAGTGTATCCGTGTCGAGGCATAACTATGGCTACACCTTC. It encodes CAISVSVSRHNYGYTF.

The chain recombines TRBV13 with TRBJ1-4; 8 nucleotides line up with TRBD1. This CDR3 has 15 residues. Trimming at V came to 5 bases and at J to 0 bases, leaving 2 bases not matched to a gene. Germline CDR1 reads PRHDT; CDR2 reads FYEKMQ (reference sequence). The CDR3 protein is CASSIRGPTNEKLFF. Written as DNA, the CDR3 is TGTGCCAGCAGCATCAGGGGGCCAACTAATGAAAAACTGTTTTTT.

This clone appeared once. The rearrangement links TRBV7-3 to TRBJ2-1; 14 bases map to TRBD2. Germline CDR1 SGHTA, CDR2 FQGTGA. V dropped 1 base and J dropped 7; count of bases not matched to a gene: 0. This CDR3 comprises 15 residues. The CDR3 DNA reads TGTGCCAGCAGCTTAAGACTAGCGGGAGGGAATGAGCAGTTCTTC. This encodes CASSLRLAGGNEQFF. Together with reference TRBV7-3 and TRBJ2-1, the CDR3 gives the full variable domain: GAGVSQTPSNKVTEKGKYVELRCDPISGHTALYWYRQSLGQGPEFLIYFQGTGAADDSGLPNDRFFAVRPEGSVSTLKIQRTERGDSAVYLCASSLRLAGGNEQFFGPGTRLTVL.

The chain links TRBV9 to TRBJ1-2; perhaps TRBD1 as D (6 bases). V was clipped by 2 bases and J by 0 bases, with 11 bases between them. CDR1 SGDLS and CDR2 YYNGEE come from the germline V gene. The CDR3 sequence is 15 residues long. The CDR3 here is CASSVETGPNYGYTF. The CDR3 DNA is TGTGCCAGCAGCGTGGAGACAGGCCCTAACTATGGCTACACCTTC.

The J gene is TRBJ2-2, the V gene TRBV19; TRBD1 agrees at 10 bases. Trimming cost V 10 bases and J 3 bases; bases outside gene matches: 5. This CDR3 contains 14 residues. The germline gives CDR1 LNHDA, CDR2 SQIVND (reference sequence). CDR3 DNA: TGTGCCATCAGACAGGGGGCTTACACCGGGGAGCTGTTTTTT. This translates into CAIRQGAYTGELFF.

The V gene is TRBV9, the J gene TRBJ2-5; possible D gene TRBD1, 5 bases. The CDR3 sequence is 16 residues long. V gave up 0 bases and J gave up 2 bases, with 14 bases separating them. Germline V lookup: CDR1 SGDLS, CDR2 YYNGEE. CDR3 protein: CASSVAGQGTQETQYF. The CDR3 nucleotides are TGTGCCAGCAGCGTAGCAGGGCAGGGAACGCAAGAGACCCAGTACTTC.